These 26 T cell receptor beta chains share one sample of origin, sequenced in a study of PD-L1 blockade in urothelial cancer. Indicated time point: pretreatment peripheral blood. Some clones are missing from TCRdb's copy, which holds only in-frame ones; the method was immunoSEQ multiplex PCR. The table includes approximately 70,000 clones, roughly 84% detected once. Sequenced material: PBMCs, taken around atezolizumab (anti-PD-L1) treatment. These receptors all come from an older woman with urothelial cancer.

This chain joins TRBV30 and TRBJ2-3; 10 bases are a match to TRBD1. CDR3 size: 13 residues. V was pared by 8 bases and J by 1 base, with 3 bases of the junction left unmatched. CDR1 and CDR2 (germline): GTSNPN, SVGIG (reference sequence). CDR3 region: CAVDRGRTDTQYF. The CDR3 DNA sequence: TGTGCCGTCGACAGGGGGCGCACAGATACGCAGTATTTT. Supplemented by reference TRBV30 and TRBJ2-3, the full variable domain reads SQTIHQWPATLVQPVGSPLSLECTVEGTSNPNLYWYRQAAGRGLQLLFYSVGIGQISSEVPQNLSASRPQDRQFILSSKKLLLSDSGFYLCAVDRGRTDTQYFGPGTRLTVL.

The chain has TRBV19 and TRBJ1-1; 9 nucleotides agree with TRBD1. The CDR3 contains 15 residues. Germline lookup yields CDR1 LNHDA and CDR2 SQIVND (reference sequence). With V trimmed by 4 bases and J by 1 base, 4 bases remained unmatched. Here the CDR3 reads CASSTGTGSNTEAFF. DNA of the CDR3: TGTGCCAGTAGTACCGGGACAGGGTCGAACACTGAAGCTTTCTTT.

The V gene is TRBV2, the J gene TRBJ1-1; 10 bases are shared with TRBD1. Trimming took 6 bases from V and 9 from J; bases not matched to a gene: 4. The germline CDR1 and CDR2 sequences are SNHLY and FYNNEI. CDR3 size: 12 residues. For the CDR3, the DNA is TGTGCCAGCAGGTTGACAGGGGGCAAAGCTTTCTTT. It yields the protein CASRLTGGKAFF.

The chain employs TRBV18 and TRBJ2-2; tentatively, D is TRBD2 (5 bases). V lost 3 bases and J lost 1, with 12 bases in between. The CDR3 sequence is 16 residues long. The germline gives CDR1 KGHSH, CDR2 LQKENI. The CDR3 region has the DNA TGTGCCAGCTCACCCGAACTAGTAGAGAACACCGGGGAGCTGTTTTTT. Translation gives CASSPELVENTGELFF.

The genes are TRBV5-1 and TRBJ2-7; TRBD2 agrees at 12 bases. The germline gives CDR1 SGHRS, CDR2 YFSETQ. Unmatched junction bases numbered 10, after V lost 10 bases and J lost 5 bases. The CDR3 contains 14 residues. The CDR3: CASRTGLAGNEQYF. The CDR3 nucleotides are TGCGCCTCTCGAACCGGACTAGCGGGGAACGAGCAGTACTTC.

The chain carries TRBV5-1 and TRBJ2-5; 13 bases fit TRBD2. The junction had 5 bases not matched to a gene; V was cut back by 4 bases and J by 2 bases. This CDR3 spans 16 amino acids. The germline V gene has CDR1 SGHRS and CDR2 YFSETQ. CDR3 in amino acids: CASSTRLAGGQETQYF. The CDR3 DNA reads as TGCGCCAGCAGCACCCGACTAGCGGGAGGACAAGAGACCCAGTACTTC.

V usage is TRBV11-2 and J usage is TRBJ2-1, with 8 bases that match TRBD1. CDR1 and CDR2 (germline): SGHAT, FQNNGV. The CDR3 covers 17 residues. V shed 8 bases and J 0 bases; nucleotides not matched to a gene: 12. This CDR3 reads CASGRGRGRSSYNEQFF. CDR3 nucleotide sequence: TGTGCCAGCGGCAGGGGGCGAGGCAGGAGCTCCTACAATGAGCAGTTCTTC.

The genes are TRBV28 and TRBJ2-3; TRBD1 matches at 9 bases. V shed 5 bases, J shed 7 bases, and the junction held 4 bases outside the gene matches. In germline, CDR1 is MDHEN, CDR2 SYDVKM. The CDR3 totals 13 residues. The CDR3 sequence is CASSVDRGNTQYF. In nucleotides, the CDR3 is TGTGCCAGCAGTGTGGACAGGGGAAATACGCAGTATTTT.

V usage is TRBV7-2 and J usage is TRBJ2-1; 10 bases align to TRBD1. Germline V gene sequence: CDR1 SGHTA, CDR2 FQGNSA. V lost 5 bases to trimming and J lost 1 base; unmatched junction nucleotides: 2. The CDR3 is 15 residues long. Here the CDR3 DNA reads TGTGCCAGCAGCCTGGGACAGGGGTCCTACAATGAGCAGTTCTTC. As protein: CASSLGQGSYNEQFF.

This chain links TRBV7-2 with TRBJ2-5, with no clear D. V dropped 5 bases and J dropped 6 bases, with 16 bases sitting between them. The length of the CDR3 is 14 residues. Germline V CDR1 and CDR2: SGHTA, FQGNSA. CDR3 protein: CASSPRVVPQTQYF. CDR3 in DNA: TGTGCCAGCAGCCCCCGAGTCGTACCACAGACCCAGTACTTC.

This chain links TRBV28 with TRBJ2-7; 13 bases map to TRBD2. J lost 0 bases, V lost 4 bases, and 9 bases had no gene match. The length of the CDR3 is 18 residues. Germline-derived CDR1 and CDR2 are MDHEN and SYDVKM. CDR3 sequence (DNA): TGTGCCAGCAGTTCTCCGGGACTAGCGGGATGGGGCTCCTACGAGCAGTACTTC. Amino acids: CASSSPGLAGWGSYEQYF.

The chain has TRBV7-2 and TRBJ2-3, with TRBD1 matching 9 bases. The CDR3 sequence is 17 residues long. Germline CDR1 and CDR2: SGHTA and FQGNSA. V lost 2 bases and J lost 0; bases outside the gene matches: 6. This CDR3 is CASSLLYRGRSTDTQYF. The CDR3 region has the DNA TGTGCCAGCAGCTTACTATACAGGGGGCGTAGCACAGATACGCAGTATTTT.

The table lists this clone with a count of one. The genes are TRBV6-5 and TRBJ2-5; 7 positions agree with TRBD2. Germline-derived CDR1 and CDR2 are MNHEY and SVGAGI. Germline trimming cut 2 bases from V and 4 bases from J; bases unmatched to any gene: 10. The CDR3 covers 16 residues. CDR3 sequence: CASSYLGTKDPETQYF. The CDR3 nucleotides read TGTGCCAGCAGTTACCTCGGGACTAAGGATCCAGAGACCCAGTACTTC.

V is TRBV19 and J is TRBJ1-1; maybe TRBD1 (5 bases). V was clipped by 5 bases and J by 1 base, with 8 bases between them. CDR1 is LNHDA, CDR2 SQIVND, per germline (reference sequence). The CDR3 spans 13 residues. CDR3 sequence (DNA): TGTGCCAGTAGTTCTACAGGGAACACTGAAGCTTTCTTT. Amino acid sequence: CASSSTGNTEAFF.

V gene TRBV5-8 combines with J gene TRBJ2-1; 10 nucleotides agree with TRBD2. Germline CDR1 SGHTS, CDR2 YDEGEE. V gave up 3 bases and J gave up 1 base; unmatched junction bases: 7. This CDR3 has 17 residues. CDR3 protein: CASSSYRTSGSYNEQFF. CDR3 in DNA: TGTGCCAGCAGCTCCTATCGGACTAGCGGTTCCTACAATGAGCAGTTCTTC.

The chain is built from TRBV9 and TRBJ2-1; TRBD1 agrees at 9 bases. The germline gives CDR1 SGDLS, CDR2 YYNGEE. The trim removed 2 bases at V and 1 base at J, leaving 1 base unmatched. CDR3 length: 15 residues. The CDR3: CASSVDRGSYNEQFF. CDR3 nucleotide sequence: TGTGCCAGCAGCGTCGACAGGGGGTCCTACAATGAGCAGTTCTTC.

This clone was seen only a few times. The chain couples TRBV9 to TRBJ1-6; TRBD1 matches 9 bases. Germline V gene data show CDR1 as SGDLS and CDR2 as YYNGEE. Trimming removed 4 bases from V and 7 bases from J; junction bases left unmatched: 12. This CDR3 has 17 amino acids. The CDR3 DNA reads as TGTGCCAGCAGCCCCTTCGAGGGGACAGGGAAGAATTCACCCCTCCACTTT. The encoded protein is CASSPFEGTGKNSPLHF.

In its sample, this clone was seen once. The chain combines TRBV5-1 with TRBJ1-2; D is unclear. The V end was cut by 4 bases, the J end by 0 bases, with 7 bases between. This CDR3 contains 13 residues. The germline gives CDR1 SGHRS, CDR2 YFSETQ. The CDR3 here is CASSREANYGYTF. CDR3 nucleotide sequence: TGCGCCAGCAGCCGAGAGGCTAACTATGGCTACACCTTC.

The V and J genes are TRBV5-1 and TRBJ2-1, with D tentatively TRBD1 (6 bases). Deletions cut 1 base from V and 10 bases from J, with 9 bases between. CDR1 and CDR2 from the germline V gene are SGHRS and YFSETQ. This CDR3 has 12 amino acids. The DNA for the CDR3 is TGCGCCAGCAGCTTGCGAACAGGGGAGCAGTTCTTC. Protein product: CASSLRTGEQFF.

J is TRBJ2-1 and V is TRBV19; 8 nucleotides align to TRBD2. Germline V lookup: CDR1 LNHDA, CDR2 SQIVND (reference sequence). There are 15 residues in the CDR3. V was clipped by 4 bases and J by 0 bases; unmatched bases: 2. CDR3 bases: TGTGCCAGTAGTAAAAGCGGGAGCTCCTACAATGAGCAGTTCTTC. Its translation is CASSKSGSSYNEQFF.

CDR3 in amino acids: CASSRYRASNQPQHF. CDR3 sequence (DNA): TGTGCCAGCAGCCGCTACAGGGCAAGCAATCAGCCCCAGCATTTT. The chain uses TRBV4-2 and TRBJ1-5; D may be TRBD1 (6 bases). The CDR3 loop spans 15 amino acids. V was shortened by 4 bases and J by 1 base, with 11 bases between the two germline ends. Germline-derived CDR1 and CDR2 are LGHNA and YNFKEQ.

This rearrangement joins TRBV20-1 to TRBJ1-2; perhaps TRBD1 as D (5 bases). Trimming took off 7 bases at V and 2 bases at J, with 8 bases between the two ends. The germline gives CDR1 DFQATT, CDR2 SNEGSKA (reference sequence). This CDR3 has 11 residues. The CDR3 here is CSVSGNYGYTF. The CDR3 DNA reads TGCAGTGTTTCAGGGAACTATGGCTACACCTTC.

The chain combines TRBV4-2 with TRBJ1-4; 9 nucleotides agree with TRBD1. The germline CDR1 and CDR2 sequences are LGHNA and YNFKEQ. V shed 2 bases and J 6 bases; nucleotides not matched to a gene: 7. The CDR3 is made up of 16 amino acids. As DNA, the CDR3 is TGTGCCAGCAGCCAAACAGGGGGCGCGTCGGATGAAAAACTGTTTTTT. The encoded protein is CASSQTGGASDEKLFF.

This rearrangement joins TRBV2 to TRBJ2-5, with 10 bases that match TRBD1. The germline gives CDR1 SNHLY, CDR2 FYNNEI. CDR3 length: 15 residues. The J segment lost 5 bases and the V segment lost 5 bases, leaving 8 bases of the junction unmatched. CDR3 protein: CASSRQGAESETQYF. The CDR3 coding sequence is TGTGCCAGCAGTAGACAGGGGGCCGAGTCGGAGACCCAGTACTTC.

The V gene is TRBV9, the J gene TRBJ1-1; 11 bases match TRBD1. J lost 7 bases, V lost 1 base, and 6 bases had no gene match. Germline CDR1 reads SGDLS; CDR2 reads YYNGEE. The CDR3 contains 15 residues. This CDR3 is CASSVTGQGADEAFF. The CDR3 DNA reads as TGTGCCAGCAGCGTAACAGGACAGGGGGCGGATGAAGCTTTCTTT.

The DNA of the CDR3 is TGTGCCACCAGCAGAGGGGCAGGGGGGATCTACGAGCAGTACTTC. It yields the protein CATSRGAGGIYEQYF. This sequence joins TRBV15 and TRBJ2-7, with D possibly TRBD1 on 7 matching bases. The V and J ends lost 1 base and 3 bases respectively, with 13 bases between them. The length of the CDR3 is 15 residues. Germline values: CDR1 LNHNV, CDR2 YYDKDF (reference sequence).